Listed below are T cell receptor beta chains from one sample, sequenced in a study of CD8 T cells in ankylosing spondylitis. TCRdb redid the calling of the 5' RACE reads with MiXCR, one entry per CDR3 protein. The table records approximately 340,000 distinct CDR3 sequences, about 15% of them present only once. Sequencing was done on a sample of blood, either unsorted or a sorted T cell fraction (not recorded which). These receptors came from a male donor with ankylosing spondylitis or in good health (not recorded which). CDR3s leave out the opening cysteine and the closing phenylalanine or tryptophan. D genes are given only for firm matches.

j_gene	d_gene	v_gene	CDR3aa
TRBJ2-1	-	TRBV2	ASSPPGVSSYNEQF
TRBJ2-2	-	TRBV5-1	ARGTPNTGELF
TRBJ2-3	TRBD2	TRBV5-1	ASSLEASGGPMATQY
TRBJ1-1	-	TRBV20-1	SAKTLAGVNTEAF
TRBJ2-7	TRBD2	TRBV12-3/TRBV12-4	ASSAAGTSSYEQY
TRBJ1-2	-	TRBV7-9	ASSLPPSVSGYT
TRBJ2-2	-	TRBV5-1	ASGKGNTGELF
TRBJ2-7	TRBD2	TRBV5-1	ASSALAGASYEQY
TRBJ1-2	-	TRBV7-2	ASRQGTTNYGYT
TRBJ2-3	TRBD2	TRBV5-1	ASSSGTPGTSRSTDTQY
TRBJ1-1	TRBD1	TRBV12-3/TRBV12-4	ASSLNRGRRNTEAF
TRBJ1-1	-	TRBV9	ASSPYRWDTEAF
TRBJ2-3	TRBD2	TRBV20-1	SAPDSGRKDTQY
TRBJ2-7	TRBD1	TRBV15	ATSRDRNRGSEQY
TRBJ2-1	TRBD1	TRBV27	ASSAYRGEQF
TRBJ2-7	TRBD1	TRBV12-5	ASGLATGDYEQY
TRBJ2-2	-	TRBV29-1	SVARGVHGELF
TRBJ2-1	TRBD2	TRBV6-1	ASLSGTSGRAVEQF
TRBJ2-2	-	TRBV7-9	AGGLGNTGELF
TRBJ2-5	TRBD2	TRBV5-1	ASSLVASGQETQY
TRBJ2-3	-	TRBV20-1	SARNLGQGADTQY
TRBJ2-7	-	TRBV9	ASSVDRDAYEQY
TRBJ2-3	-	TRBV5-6	ASSLLANTQY
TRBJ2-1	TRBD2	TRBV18	ASSPGASGDNEQF
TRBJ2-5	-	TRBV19	ASSGGARNQETQY
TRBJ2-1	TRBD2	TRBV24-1	ATSASSGGIYNEQF
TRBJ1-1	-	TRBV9	ASSPRSGNTEAF
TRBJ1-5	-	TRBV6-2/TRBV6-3	ASSDGTVYSNQPQH
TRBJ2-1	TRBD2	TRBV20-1	SARLAGAPSYNEQF
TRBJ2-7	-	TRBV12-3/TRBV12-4	ASSPTRDGSEQY
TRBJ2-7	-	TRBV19	ASSAGLFKLEQY
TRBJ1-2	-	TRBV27	ASSFDRFNYGYT
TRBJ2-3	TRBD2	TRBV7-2	ASSLEGLAGSTQY
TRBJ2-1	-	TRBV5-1	ASSPSGTGYYNEQF